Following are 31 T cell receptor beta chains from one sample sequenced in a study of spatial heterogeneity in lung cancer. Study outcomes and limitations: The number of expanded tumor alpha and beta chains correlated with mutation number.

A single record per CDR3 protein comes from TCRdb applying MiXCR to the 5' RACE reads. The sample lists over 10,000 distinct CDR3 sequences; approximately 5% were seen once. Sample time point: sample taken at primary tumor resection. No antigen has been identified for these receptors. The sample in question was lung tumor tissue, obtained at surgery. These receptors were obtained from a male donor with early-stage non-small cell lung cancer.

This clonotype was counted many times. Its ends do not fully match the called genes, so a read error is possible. The CDR3 sequence is CASILTRALNSPLHF. Here the CDR3 DNA reads TGTGCCAGCATCTTAACCCGGGCTCTCAATTCACCCCTCCACTTT. The chain carries TRBV7-2 and TRBJ1-6; unclear D gene. The germline V gene has CDR1 SGHTA and CDR2 FQGNSA. CDR3 length: 15 amino acids.

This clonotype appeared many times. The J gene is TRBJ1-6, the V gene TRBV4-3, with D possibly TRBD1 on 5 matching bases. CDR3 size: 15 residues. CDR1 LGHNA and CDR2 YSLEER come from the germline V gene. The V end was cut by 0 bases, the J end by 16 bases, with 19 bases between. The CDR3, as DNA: TGCGCCAGCAGCCAAGAGACCAGGGTTTCAACGGCACTCCACTTT. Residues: CASSQETRVSTALHF.

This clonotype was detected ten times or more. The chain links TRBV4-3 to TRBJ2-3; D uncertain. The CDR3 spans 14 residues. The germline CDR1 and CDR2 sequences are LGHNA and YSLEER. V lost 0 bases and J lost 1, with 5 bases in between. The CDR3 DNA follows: TGCGCCAGCAGCCAAGATCGGGGCACAGATACGCAGTATTTT. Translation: CASSQDRGTDTQYF.

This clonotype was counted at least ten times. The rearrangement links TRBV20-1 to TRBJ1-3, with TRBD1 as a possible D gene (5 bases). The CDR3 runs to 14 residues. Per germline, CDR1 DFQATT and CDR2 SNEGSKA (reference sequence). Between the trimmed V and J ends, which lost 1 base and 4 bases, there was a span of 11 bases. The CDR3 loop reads CSARADRSGNTIYF. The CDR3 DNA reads TGCAGTGCTAGAGCCGACAGATCGGGAAACACCATATATTTT.

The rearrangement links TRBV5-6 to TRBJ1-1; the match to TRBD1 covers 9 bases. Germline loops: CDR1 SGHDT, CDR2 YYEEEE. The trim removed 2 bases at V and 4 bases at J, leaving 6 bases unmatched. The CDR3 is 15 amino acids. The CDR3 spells CASSFETGGGTEAFF. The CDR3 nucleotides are TGTGCCAGCAGCTTCGAGACAGGGGGAGGCACTGAAGCTTTCTTT.

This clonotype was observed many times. CDR3 amino acids: CASSLVGIPSRAFF. CDR3 DNA sequence: TGTGCCAGCAGCCTTGTTGGGATCCCCTCGCGAGCTTTCTTT. The V and J genes are TRBV7-2 and TRBJ1-1; D remains ambiguous. Germline lookup yields CDR1 SGHTA and CDR2 FQGNSA. The CDR3 runs to 14 residues. V lost 5 bases and J lost 10, with 20 bases in between.

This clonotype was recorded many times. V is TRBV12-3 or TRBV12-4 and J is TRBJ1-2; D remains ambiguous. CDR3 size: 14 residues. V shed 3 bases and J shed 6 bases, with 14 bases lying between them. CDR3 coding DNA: TGTGCCAGCAGTTTGTCTCGGGGTGATAATGGCTACACCTTC. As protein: CASSLSRGDNGYTF.

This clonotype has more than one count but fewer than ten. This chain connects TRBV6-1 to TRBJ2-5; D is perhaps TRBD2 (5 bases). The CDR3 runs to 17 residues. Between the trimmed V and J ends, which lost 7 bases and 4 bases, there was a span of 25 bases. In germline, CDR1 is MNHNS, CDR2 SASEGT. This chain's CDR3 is CASTRGPDLVGGETQYF. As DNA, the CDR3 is TGTGCCAGCACTCGAGGACCGGACTTAGTCGGTGGAGAGACCCAGTACTTC.

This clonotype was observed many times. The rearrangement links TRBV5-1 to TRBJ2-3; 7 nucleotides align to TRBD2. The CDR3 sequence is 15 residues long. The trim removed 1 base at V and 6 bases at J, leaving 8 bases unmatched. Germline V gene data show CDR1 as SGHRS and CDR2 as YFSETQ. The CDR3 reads CASSLQERRGDTQYF. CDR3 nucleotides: TGCGCCAGCAGCTTGCAAGAGCGGCGGGGGGATACGCAGTATTTT.

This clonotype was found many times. CDR3 sequence: CASSGTDLAGGHTDTQYF. The CDR3 bases are TGCGCCAGCAGCGGGACAGATCTAGCGGGAGGCCACACAGATACGCAGTATTTT. This sequence joins TRBV5-1 and TRBJ2-3, with 11 bases matching TRBD2. With 4 bases clipped from V and 2 bases from J, the junction kept 12 bases outside the gene matches. CDR3 size: 18 residues. CDR1 and CDR2 (germline): SGHRS, YFSETQ.

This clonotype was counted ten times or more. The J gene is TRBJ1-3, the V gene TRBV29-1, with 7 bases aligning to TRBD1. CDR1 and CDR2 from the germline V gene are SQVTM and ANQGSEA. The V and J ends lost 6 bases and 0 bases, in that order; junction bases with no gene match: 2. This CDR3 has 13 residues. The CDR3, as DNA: TGCAGCGTGGGACAGAGCTCTGGAAACACCATATATTTT. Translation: CSVGQSSGNTIYF.

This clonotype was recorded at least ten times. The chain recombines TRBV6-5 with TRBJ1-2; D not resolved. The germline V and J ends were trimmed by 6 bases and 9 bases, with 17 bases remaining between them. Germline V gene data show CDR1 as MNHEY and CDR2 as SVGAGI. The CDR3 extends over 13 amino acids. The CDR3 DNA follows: TGTGCCAGCAGCGAAGCCAGCCCCATGCGCTACACCTTC. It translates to CASSEASPMRYTF.

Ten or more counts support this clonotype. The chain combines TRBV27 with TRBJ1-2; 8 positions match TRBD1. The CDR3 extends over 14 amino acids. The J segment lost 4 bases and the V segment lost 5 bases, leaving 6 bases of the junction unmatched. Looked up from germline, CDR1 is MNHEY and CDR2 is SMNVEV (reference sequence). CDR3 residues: CASSSRDRLYGYTF. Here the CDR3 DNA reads TGTGCCAGCAGTAGCCGGGACAGGCTCTATGGCTACACCTTC.

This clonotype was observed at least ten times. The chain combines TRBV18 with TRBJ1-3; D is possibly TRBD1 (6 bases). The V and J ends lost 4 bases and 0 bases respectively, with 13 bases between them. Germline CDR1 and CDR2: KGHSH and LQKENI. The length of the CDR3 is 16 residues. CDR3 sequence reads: CASSQAEGGSGNTIYF. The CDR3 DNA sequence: TGTGCCAGCTCACAAGCCGAAGGGGGCTCTGGAAACACCATATATTTT.

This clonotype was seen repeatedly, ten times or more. The CDR3 DNA is TGTGCCAGCTCACCACCGGGGATTAGCTCCTACAATGAGCAGTTCTTC. The encoded protein is CASSPPGISSYNEQFF. The J gene is TRBJ2-1, the V gene TRBV18; D unresolved. The V end lost 0 bases, the J end lost 0 bases, and 9 bases lay between the germline ends. CDR1 and CDR2 (germline): KGHSH, LQKENI. The CDR3 consists of 16 residues.

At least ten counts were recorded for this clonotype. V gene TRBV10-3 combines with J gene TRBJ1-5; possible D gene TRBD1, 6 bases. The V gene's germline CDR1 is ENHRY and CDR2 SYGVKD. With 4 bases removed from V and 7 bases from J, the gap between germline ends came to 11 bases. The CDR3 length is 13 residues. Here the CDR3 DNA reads TGTGCCATCAGTGCCACAGGGACACAGCCCCAGCATTTT. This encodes CAISATGTQPQHF.

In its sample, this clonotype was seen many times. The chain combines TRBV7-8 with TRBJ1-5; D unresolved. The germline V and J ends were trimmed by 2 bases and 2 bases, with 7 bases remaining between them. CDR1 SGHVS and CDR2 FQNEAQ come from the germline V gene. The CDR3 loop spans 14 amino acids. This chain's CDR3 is CASSLRYGNQPQHF. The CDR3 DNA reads TGTGCCAGCAGCTTACGGTATGGCAATCAGCCCCAGCATTTT.

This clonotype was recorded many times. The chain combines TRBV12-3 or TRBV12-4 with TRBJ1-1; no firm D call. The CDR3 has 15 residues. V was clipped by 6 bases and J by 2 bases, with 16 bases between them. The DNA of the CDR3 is TGTGCCAGCAGGCTGGATCAGGTAGTCAACACTGAAGCTTTCTTT. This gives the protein CASRLDQVVNTEAFF.

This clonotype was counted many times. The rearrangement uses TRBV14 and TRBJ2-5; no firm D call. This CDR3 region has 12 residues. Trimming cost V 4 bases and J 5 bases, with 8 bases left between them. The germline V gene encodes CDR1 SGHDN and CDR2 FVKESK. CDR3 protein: CASSPGRETQYF. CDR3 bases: TGTGCCAGCAGCCCCGGACGTGAGACCCAGTACTTC.

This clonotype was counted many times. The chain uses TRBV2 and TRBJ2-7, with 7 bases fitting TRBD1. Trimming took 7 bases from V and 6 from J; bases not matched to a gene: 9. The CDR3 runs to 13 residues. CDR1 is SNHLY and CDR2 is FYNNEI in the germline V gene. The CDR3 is CASKLGQTFEQYV. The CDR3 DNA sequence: TGTGCCAGCAAGCTGGGACAGACATTCGAGCAGTACGTC.

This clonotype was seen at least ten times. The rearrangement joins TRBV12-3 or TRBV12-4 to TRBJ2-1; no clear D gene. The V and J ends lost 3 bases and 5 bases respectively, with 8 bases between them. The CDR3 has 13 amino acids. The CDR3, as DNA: TGTGCCAGCAGTTTTGACCGAGACAATGAGCAGTTCTTC. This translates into CASSFDRDNEQFF.

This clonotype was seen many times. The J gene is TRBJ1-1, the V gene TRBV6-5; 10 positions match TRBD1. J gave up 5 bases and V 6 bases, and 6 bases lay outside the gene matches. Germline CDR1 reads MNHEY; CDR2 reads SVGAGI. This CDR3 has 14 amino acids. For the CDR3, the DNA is TGTGCCAGCAGGGGGACAGGGGTATTGACTGAAGCTTTCTTT. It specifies CASRGTGVLTEAFF.

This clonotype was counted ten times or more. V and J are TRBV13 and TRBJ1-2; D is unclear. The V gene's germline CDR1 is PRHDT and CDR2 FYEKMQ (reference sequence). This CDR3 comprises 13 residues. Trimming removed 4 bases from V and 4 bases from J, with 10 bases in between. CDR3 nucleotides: TGTGCCAGCAGCTCCCAAGCAGGCTATGGCTACACCTTC. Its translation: CASSSQAGYGYTF.

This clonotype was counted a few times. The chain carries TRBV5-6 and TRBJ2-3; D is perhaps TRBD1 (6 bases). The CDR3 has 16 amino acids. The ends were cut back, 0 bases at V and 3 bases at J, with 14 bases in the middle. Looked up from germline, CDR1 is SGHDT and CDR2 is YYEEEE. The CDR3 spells CASSLVSGVWTDTQYF. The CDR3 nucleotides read TGTGCCAGCAGCTTGGTTTCAGGGGTTTGGACAGATACGCAGTATTTT.

The CDR3 sequence is CSVGDRRTNEKLFF. The CDR3 DNA follows: TGCAGCGTGGGGGACAGGAGAACTAATGAAAAACTGTTTTTT. The chain combines TRBV29-1 with TRBJ1-4, with TRBD1 identical over 8 bases. This CDR3 is built from 14 residues. Germline CDR1 SQVTM, CDR2 ANQGSEA. Trimming removed 6 bases from V and 1 base from J; junction bases left unmatched: 4.

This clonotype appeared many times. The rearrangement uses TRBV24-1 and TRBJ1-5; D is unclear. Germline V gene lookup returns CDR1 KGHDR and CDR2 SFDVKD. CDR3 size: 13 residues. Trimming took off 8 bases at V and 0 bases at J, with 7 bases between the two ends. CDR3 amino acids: CATKHVSNQPQHF. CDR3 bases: TGTGCCACCAAGCACGTTAGCAATCAGCCCCAGCATTTT.

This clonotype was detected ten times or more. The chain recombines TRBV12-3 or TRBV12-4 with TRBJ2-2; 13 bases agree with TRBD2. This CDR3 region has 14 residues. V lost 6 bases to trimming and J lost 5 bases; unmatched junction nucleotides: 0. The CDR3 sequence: CASRGLAGTGELFF. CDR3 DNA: TGTGCCAGCAGGGGACTAGCGGGAACCGGGGAGCTGTTTTTT.

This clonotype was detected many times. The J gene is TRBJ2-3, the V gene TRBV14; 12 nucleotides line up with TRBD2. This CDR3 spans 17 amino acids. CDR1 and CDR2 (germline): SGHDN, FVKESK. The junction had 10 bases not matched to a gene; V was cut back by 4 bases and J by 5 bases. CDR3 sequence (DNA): TGTGCCAGCAGCCGGGAGCTAGCGGGAGGGCCATTAGATACGCAGTATTTT. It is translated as CASSRELAGGPLDTQYF.

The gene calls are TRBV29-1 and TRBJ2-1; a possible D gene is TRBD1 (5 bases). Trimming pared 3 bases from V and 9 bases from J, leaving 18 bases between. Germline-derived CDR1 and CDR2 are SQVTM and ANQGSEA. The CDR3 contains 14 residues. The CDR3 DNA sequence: TGCAGCGTTGACTTAGTCCAGGGTTCTGGTGAGCAGTTCTTC. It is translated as CSVDLVQGSGEQFF.

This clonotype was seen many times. The CDR3 DNA sequence: TGTGCCATCAGTGAAGGGGGGGCGAACCCTAACTATGGCTACACCTTC. It is translated as CAISEGGANPNYGYTF. The chain couples TRBV10-3 to TRBJ1-2; maybe TRBD1 (6 bases). Germline V gene sequence: CDR1 ENHRY, CDR2 SYGVKD. The CDR3 runs 16 residues. V lost 3 bases to trimming and J lost 0 bases, with 14 bases between them.

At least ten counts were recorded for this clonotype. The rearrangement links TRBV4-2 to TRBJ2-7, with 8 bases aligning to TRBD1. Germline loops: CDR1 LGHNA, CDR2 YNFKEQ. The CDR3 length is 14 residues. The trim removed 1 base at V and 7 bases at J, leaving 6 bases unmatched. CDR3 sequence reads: CASSQVTGAEEQYV. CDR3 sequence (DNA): TGTGCCAGCAGCCAAGTGACAGGGGCCGAAGAGCAGTACGTC.